The T cell receptor (beta chain) described here comes from a study of brain T cells in children with intractable seizures. CDR3 length equals 14 residues. Germline CDR1 reads MNHEY; CDR2 reads SMNVEV (reference sequence). Trimming removed 4 bases from V and 0 bases from J, with 7 bases in between. Generated by immunoSEQ multiplex PCR, the TCRdb table keeps only in-frame clones and is missing some. The sample contains about 120,000 clones, approximately 94% of which appear only once. The material was peripheral blood, obtained at surgery. J is TRBJ1-5 and V is TRBV27, with D unresolved. The sequence derives from a boy younger than two with hemimegalencephaly and intractable seizures. CDR3 amino acids: CASSSGNSNQPQHF. The CDR3, as DNA: TGTGCCAGCAGTTCGGGGAATAGCAATCAGCCCCAGCATTTT.